Below are 15 T cell receptor beta chains sequenced from a single sample in a study of neurological immune-mediated disorders. Documented time point: longitudinal time-point 2. TCRdb independently ran MiXCR on the 5' RACE reads; one entry per CDR3 protein. The sample lists about 33,000 distinct CDR3 sequences, around an eighth occurring once. Sequenced: PBMCs. These receptors were obtained from a woman between 40 and 50 years old in good health.

This clonotype came up a few times. The chain employs TRBV6-1 and TRBJ1-2; no clear D. Trimming removed 2 bases at V and 10 bases at J, with 14 bases between. This CDR3 has 13 residues. Germline loops: CDR1 MNHNS, CDR2 SASEGT. CDR3 nucleotide sequence: TGTGCCAGCAGTGAAAGTGGAGGCAGAAACTACACCTTC. It specifies CASSESGGRNYTF.

The table lists this clonotype with many counts. The chain employs TRBV15 and TRBJ1-1; D is perhaps TRBD1 (6 bases). Trimming left V 1 base short and J 0 bases short, with 9 bases between. The CDR3 contains 15 residues. The germline V gene has CDR1 LNHNV and CDR2 YYDKDF (reference sequence). CDR3 DNA sequence: TGTGCCACCAGCAGAGGCGGACAGCTGAACACTGAAGCTTTCTTT. It yields the protein CATSRGGQLNTEAFF.

In this sample, this clonotype turned up many times. The V gene is TRBV6-2 or TRBV6-3, the J gene TRBJ1-1; a weak D match, TRBD1 (5 bases). The CDR3 covers 15 residues. Trimming pared 4 bases from V and 5 bases from J, leaving 17 bases between. From germline, CDR1 is MNHEY and CDR2 SVGEGT. CDR3 sequence (DNA): TGTGCCAGCAGTTGGGGCGGACGGCAGCAGACTGAAGCTTTCTTT. Translated: CASSWGGRQQTEAFF.

The table lists this clonotype with a few counts. V gene TRBV19 combines with J gene TRBJ2-7; D gene unclear. The CDR3 consists of 12 residues. The germline V gene has CDR1 LNHDA and CDR2 SQIVND (reference sequence). Trimming pared 3 bases from V and 9 bases from J, leaving 12 bases between. As DNA, the CDR3 is TGTGCCAGTAGTATGGGCAATTACTTGCAGTACTTC. It translates to CASSMGNYLQYF.

This clonotype has a count of ten or more. The chain is built from TRBV5-1 and TRBJ1-5, with D maybe TRBD1 (6 bases). Trimming took 0 bases from V and 3 from J, leaving 10 bases between them. Germline V gene sequence: CDR1 SGHRS, CDR2 YFSETQ. The CDR3 extends over 15 amino acids. DNA for the CDR3: TGCGCCAGCAGCTTGGTAGCAGGGGCCAATCAGCCCCAGCATTTT. This gives the protein CASSLVAGANQPQHF.

This clonotype was counted ten times or more. This rearrangement joins TRBV7-2 to TRBJ1-4, with TRBD1 matching over 9 bases. J gave up 5 bases and V 4 bases, and 8 bases lay outside the gene matches. The CDR3 loop spans 16 amino acids. Germline values: CDR1 SGHTA, CDR2 FQGNSA. The CDR3 DNA is TGTGCCAGCAGCTCCGCTAACAGGGGGCAAAATGAAAAACTGTTTTTT. Translating gives CASSSANRGQNEKLFF.

This clonotype is labeled as medium-sized (0.01 to 0.1%). V is TRBV20-1 and J is TRBJ2-1, with TRBD2 matching 8 bases. Unmatched junction bases numbered 11, after V lost 6 bases and J lost 7 bases. Per the germline V gene, CDR1 is DFQATT and CDR2 is SNEGSKA (reference sequence). CDR3 length: 14 amino acids. The CDR3 region is CSARVGTSGNEQFF. The DNA for the CDR3 is TGCAGTGCCCGGGTGGGGACTAGTGGGAATGAGCAGTTCTTC.

This clonotype was recorded many times. The rearrangement joins TRBV24-1 to TRBJ2-2, with D perhaps matching TRBD1 (5 bases). Germline V lookup: CDR1 KGHDR, CDR2 SFDVKD. This CDR3 comprises 13 residues. Trimming shortened V by 6 bases and J by 6 bases, and 10 bases separated the two germline ends. The CDR3 here is CATSPGISGELFF. The CDR3 DNA sequence: TGTGCCACCAGTCCAGGGATCTCCGGGGAGCTGTTTTTT.

The chain couples TRBV30 to TRBJ1-1; D remains unclear. CDR1 is GTSNPN, CDR2 SVGIG, per germline (reference sequence). Trimming took off 5 bases at V and 0 bases at J, with 7 bases between the two ends. This CDR3 has 12 residues. CDR3 DNA: TGTGCCTGGTCCCCGATGAACACTGAAGCTTTCTTT. It encodes CAWSPMNTEAFF.

Turning to this clonotype: Being one base from a much bigger clone, this may be a read error. J is TRBJ2-3 and V is TRBV12-3 or TRBV12-4; D is possibly TRBD2 (6 bases). The CDR3 runs 14 residues. Deletions cut 3 bases from V and 7 bases from J, with 14 bases between. CDR3 protein: CASSLEGFMNTQYF. Here the CDR3 DNA reads TGTGCCAGCAGTTTGGAGGGGTTTATGAATACGCAGTATTTT.

A note on this clonotype: This clone may be a read error of a much larger clone one base away. This chain uses TRBV18 with TRBJ2-7; possibly TRBD1 for D (6 bases). This CDR3 region has 14 residues. In germline, CDR1 is KGHSH, CDR2 LQKENI. CDR3 amino acids: CTSSPRQGTWEQYF. The DNA for the CDR3 is TGTACCAGCTCACCACGCCAGGGGACGTGGGAGCAGTACTTC.

There are many counts of this clonotype. This rearrangement joins TRBV5-5 to TRBJ1-1; D is unclear. V lost 2 bases and J lost 0, with 11 bases in between. The CDR3 covers 15 residues. Looked up from germline, CDR1 is SGHKS and CDR2 is YYEKEE (reference sequence). The DNA of the CDR3 is TGTGCCAGCAGCTTCGAGGGCAGAATGAACACTGAAGCTTTCTTT. The encoded protein is CASSFEGRMNTEAFF.

A few counts support this clonotype. The rearrangement uses TRBV3-1 and TRBJ2-6, with 8 bases lining up with TRBD1. This CDR3 spans 17 amino acids. Germline assignment: CDR1 LGHDT and CDR2 YNNKEL (reference sequence). V trimming: 4 bases; J trimming: 0 bases; junction bases outside the gene matches: 5. As DNA, the CDR3 is TGTGCCAGCAGCCGGGGGACAGGACTCTCTGGGGCCAACGTCCTGACTTTC. It specifies CASSRGTGLSGANVLTF.

As concerns this clonotype: At one boundary the junction diverges from the germline segment, which might be a read error. The CDR3 loop is CVSSSPGALEAFF. The CDR3 region has the DNA TGCGTCAGCAGCTCCCCGGGGGCGCTTGAAGCTTTCTTT. The V call is TRBV5-1, the J call TRBJ1-1; TRBD1 might be the D (6 bases). CDR3 length: 13 residues. In germline, CDR1 is SGHRS, CDR2 YFSETQ.

This clonotype has ten or more counts. Here the CDR3 reads CSARKYTGELFF. CDR3 in DNA: TGCAGTGCTAGAAAGTACACCGGGGAGCTGTTTTTT. The V and J genes are TRBV20-1 and TRBJ2-2, with D unresolved. V lost 2 bases and J 3 bases, leaving 4 bases between the germline ends. Germline CDR1 and CDR2: DFQATT and SNEGSKA (reference sequence). The CDR3 spans 12 residues.